The clone carrying this T cell receptor beta chain has at least ten counts. Its antigen is as yet unknown. TCRdb re-called the reads through MiXCR, storing one row per CDR3 protein. The table records some 77,000 distinct CDR3 sequences, more than 3% of them present only once. The germline V gene encodes CDR1 MNHNY and CDR2 SVGAGI (reference sequence). V lost 6 bases, J lost 6 bases, and 11 bases lay in between. The CDR3 extends over 12 amino acids. The sample belongs to a study of T cell repertoires in cytomegalovirus infection. Study as a whole: Matching HLA type, along with CMV infection, was indicated by public TCR beta signatures.

Study-level results: CMV-specific TCR beta clonotypes restricted by HLA-C dominated the ex vivo response. Cumulative frequency (of public TCR beta family members) identified carriers of CMV plus the relevant HLA.

Sequencing was done on a sample of PBMCs. This chain uses TRBV6-6 with TRBJ1-1; no definite D call. The sequence came from a human donor in good health (CMV status not recorded). Some clones in this sample may be carry-over from other donors' samples. DNA of the CDR3: TGTGCCAGCAGCCCGAGAGTGGCTGAAGCTTTCTTT. This codes for CASSPRVAEAFF.